The rows below give T cell receptor beta chains drawn from one sample of a study of graft-versus-host responses after intestinal transplantation. Their antigens remain unidentified. Produced via immunoSEQ multiplex PCR; TCRdb's table is partial and in-frame only. This sample has about 88,000 clones, with roughly 90% found just once. The sample was unstimulated CD4+ T cells sorted from spleen or lymph node cells, taken before transplant. Receptor source: a human donor who was the organ donor for an intestinal transplant. Each CDR3 is given with its conserved first and last residue. The D gene is left open where the match is weak. Not all rows give a size; the values are once, few, many and, for expanded clones, a class.

v_gene	abundance	d_gene	j_gene	CDR3aa	CDR3nt
TRBV6-5	-	-	TRBJ2-7	CASSRAPGQYYEQYF	TGTGCCAGCAGCCGTGCACCGGGACAATACTACGAGCAGTACTTC
TRBV30	-	-	TRBJ1-3	CAWCRGYSGNTIYF	TGTGCCTGGTGCAGAGGGTACTCTGGAAACACCATATATTTT
TRBV12-5	few	TRBD1	TRBJ1-2	CASGSSIQGFYGYTF	TGTGCTAGTGGTTCCTCTATACAGGGGTTCTATGGCTACACCTTC
TRBV7-3	-	TRBD2	TRBJ2-3	CASSITAGLAGGGGTQYF	TGTGCCAGCAGCATAACAGCGGGACTAGCGGGAGGTGGTGGTACGCAGTATTTT
TRBV19	-	TRBD2	TRBJ2-4	CASKPGGWRSRLAKNIQYF	TGTGCCAGTAAGCCGGGAGGGTGGAGATCGAGATTAGCCAAAAACATTCAGTACTTC
TRBV11-3	-	-	TRBJ2-2	CASSPGGWQRNTGELFF	TGTGCCAGCAGCCCCGGAGGATGGCAGAGGAACACCGGGGAGCTGTTTTTT
TRBV12-5	-	-	TRBJ2-5	CASGSRVAVRQETQYF	TGTGCTAGTGGTTCCCGGGTAGCGGTCCGGCAAGAGACCCAGTACTTC
TRBV11-2	-	TRBD2	TRBJ2-7	CASSFLLGGANEQYF	TGTGCCAGCAGCTTTCTTCTCGGGGGGGCGAACGAGCAGTACTTC
TRBV6-1	-	-	TRBJ1-4	CASSEISGGYEKLFF	TGTGCCAGCAGTGAAATTTCGGGAGGGTATGAAAAACTGTTTTTT
TRBV12-5	-	TRBD1	TRBJ2-6	CASGLLQGAPGANVLTF	TGTGCTAGTGGTTTGCTTCAGGGGGCGCCGGGGGCCAACGTCCTGACTTTC
TRBV4-2	-	-	TRBJ1-5	CASSQGHDSNQPQHF	TGTGCCAGCAGCCAGGGACATGATAGCAATCAGCCCCAGCATTTT
TRBV10-1	-	-	TRBJ2-3	CASETGSGTDTQYF	TGCGCCAGCGAAACAGGGAGTGGGACAGATACGCAGTATTTT
TRBV5-6	-	-	TRBJ1-6	CASSGGGSPLHF	TGTGCCAGCAGCGGGGGGGGTTCACCCCTCCACTTT
TRBV14	-	-	TRBJ1-2	CASSQAYRTNYGYTF	TGTGCCAGCAGCCAAGCATACAGGACCAACTATGGCTACACCTTC
TRBV2	-	TRBD1	TRBJ1-1	CASRQGGTEAFF	TGTGCCAGCCGACAGGGGGGCACTGAAGCTTTCTTT
TRBV6-5	few	-	TRBJ1-1	CASSLWRGSEAFF	TGTGCCAGCAGTTTGTGGAGGGGATCTGAAGCTTTCTTT
TRBV28	-	-	TRBJ1-2	CASRPAAYNYGYTF	TGTGCCAGCAGACCCGCGGCCTATAACTATGGCTACACCTTC
TRBV29-1	-	TRBD1	TRBJ1-1	CSARQGASTEAFF	TGCAGCGCACGCCAGGGGGCGAGCACTGAAGCTTTCTTT
TRBV6-5	-	TRBD1	TRBJ2-7	CASSPPGGSYEQYF	TGTGCCAGCAGTCCCCCAGGGGGCTCCTACGAGCAGTACTTC
TRBV5-1	-	-	TRBJ1-1	CASSLAKRAENTEAFF	TGCGCCAGCAGCTTGGCCAAGAGGGCGGAGAACACTGAAGCTTTCTTT
TRBV5-4	once	TRBD2	TRBJ2-3	CASSLDPSGASTDTQYF	TGTGCCAGCAGCTTGGATCCTAGCGGGGCCTCCACAGATACGCAGTATTTT
TRBV5-1	-	-	TRBJ1-1	CASSSLGGVNTEAFF	TGCGCCAGCAGCTCCCTGGGCGGGGTGAACACTGAAGCTTTCTTT
TRBV14	once	-	TRBJ2-3	CASSLFRQGTDTQYF	TGTGCCAGCAGCCTATTTCGTCAGGGCACAGATACGCAGTATTTT
TRBV6-1	-	-	TRBJ2-2	CASSDSGNTGELFF	TGTGCCAGCAGTGATTCGGGGAACACCGGGGAGCTGTTTTTT
TRBV6-1	-	-	TRBJ1-5	CASVSGGNNQPQHF	TGTGCCAGCGTGTCGGGGGGGAATAATCAGCCCCAGCATTTT
TRBV28	-	-	TRBJ1-1	CASSLGGAKAEAFF	TGTGCCAGCAGTTTAGGTGGGGCGAAGGCTGAAGCTTTCTTT
TRBV9	-	-	TRBJ2-3	CASPRRTTDTQYF	TGTGCCAGCCCACGTAGAACCACGGATACGCAGTATTTT
TRBV2	few	-	TRBJ1-5	CASWPGGSNQPQHF	TGTGCCAGCTGGCCGGGGGGTAGCAATCAGCCCCAGCATTTT
TRBV6-5	once	-	TRBJ2-3	CASSDWAETDTQYF	TGTGCCAGCAGTGATTGGGCAGAAACAGATACGCAGTATTTT
TRBV5-1	-	TRBD2	TRBJ2-3	CASSLLAGVSTDTQYF	TGCGCCAGCAGCTTGTTAGCGGGGGTGTCCACAGATACGCAGTATTTT